This T cell receptor beta chain was sequenced for a study of shared clonotypes between healthy human individuals. Study-level results: Sampling covered nothing but blood. Tissue TCR repertoires likely differ from those found in blood.

CDR1 SGHTS and CDR2 YDEGEE come from the germline V gene. V shed 4 bases and J 4 bases; nucleotides not matched to a gene: 8. CDR3 length: 15 residues. This clone came up once. Its cognate antigen is unknown. Evenly divided among several immunoSEQ plates was the genomic DNA of each subset. Sequenced by immunoSEQ multiplex PCR; TCRdb stores in-frame clones only, minus some. This table has roughly 2 million clones, about 94% appearing once. The origin of this receptor is a young man in good health. The sequenced sample consisted of naive CD4+ T cells sorted from blood. Indicated subset: CD45RA+ positively selected. V is TRBV5-8 and J is TRBJ1-2, with 9 nucleotides matching TRBD1. The CDR3 reads CASSPRDRASYGYTF. CDR3 nucleotide sequence: TGTGCCAGCAGCCCCAGGGACAGGGCCTCCTATGGCTACACCTTC.